This T cell receptor beta chain was sequenced in a study of T cells in Graves' hyperthyroidism and ophthalmopathy. From RNA transcripts, TCR beta CDR3 regions were amplified. RT-PCR in the first round (using the HTBI primer set) targeted the TCR CDR3. TCRdb re-derived calls from the multiplex PCR reads in MiXCR, one entry per CDR3 protein. The table has hundreds of thousands of distinct CDR3 sequences, around a fifth seen once. Patients were excluded because of uncontrolled infection, other autoimmune disease, pregnancy or lactation. It was around 11 ml of fresh peripheral blood that supplied the PBMCs. The specimen was blood. This TCR was recovered from a woman in her seventies with Graves' ophthalmopathy.

DNA for the CDR3: TGTGCCAGCAGTGAGGTTGGAGAGGGAGTTTCTGGAAACACCATATATTTT. This gives the protein CASSEVGEGVSGNTIYF. The chain has TRBV2 and TRBJ1-3; D unclear. Trimming left V 3 bases short and J 1 base short, with 16 bases between. The CDR3 has 17 amino acids. Germline values: CDR1 SNHLY, CDR2 FYNNEI.